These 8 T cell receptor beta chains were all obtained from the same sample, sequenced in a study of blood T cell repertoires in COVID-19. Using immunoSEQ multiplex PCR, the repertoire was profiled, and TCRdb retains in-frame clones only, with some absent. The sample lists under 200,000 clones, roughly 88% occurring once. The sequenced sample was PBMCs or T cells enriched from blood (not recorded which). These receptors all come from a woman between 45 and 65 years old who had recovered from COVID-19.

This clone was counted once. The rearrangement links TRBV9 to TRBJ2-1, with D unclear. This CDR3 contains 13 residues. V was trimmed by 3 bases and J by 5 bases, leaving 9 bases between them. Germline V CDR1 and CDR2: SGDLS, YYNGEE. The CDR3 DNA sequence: TGTGCCAGCAGCGCGAGATTGAACAATGAGCAGTTCTTC. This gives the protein CASSARLNNEQFF.

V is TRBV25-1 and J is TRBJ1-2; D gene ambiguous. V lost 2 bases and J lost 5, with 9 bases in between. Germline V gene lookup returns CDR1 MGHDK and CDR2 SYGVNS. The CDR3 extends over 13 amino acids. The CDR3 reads CASSEPSQYGYTF. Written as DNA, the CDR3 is TGTGCCAGCAGTGAACCAAGCCAATATGGCTACACCTTC.

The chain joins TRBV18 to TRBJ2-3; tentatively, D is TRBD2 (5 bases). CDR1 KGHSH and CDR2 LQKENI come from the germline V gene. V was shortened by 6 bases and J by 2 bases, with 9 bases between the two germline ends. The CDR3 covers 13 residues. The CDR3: CASSSGNTDTQYF. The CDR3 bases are TGTGCCAGCTCGTCCGGGAACACAGATACGCAGTATTTT.

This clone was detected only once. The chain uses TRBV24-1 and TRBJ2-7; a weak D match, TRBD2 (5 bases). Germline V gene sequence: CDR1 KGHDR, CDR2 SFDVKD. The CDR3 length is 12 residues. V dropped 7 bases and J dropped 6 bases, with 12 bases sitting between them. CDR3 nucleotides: TGTGCCACCAGCTCGGGAATCGGCGAGCAGTACTTC. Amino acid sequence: CATSSGIGEQYF.

The CDR3 DNA is TGTGCCATCAGTGAGTCGGTTGCGGGGAATCAGCCCCAGCATTTT. Protein: CAISESVAGNQPQHF. The rearrangement uses TRBV10-3 and TRBJ1-5; D call uncertain. V was clipped by 0 bases and J by 4 bases, with 10 bases between them. The length of the CDR3 is 15 residues. Germline V gene data show CDR1 as ENHRY and CDR2 as SYGVKD.

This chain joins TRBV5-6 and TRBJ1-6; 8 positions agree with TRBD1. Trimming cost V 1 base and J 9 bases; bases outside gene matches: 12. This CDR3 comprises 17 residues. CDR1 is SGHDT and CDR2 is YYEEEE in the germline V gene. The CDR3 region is CASSLWAGGISGSPLHF. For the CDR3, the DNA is TGTGCCAGCAGCTTGTGGGCAGGGGGCATATCGGGTTCACCCCTCCACTTT.

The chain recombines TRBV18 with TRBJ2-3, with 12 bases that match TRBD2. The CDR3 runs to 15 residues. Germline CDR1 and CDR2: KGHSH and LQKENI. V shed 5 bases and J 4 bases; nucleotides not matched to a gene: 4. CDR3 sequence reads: CASSRTSGVADTQYF. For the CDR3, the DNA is TGTGCCAGCTCAAGGACTAGCGGGGTGGCAGATACGCAGTATTTT.

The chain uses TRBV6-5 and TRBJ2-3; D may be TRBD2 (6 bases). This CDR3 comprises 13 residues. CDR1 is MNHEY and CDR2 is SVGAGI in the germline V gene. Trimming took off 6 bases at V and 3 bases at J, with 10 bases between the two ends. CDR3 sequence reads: CASRRDLTDTQYF. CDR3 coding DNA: TGTGCCAGCAGGCGGGACCTTACAGATACGCAGTATTTT.